The following is a T cell receptor (beta chain) sequence with its context. As yet, its antigen is unknown. A far larger clone is one nucleotide away, so this likely arose from a read error. This entry comes from a study of regulatory T cells in long-lasting Graves disease. Study conclusions and caveats: Persistent Graves' patients showed less TCR diversity than newly diagnosed ones. With a few thousand shared public clonotypes, persistent patients exceeded new patients, who shared approximately 880.

Time point described: newly diagnosed GD, antithyroid drugs for less than 3 months. From PBMCs, RNA was extracted and then used to make the TCR library. In building TCR beta libraries, iRepertoire HTBI primers were used together with Arm-PCR of CDR3 regions. TCRdb called the multiplex PCR reads again in MiXCR, with one record for every CDR3 protein. The profile shows about 350,000 distinct CDR3 sequences, approximately 15% of them singletons. CDR1 KGHSH and CDR2 LQKENI come from the germline V gene. This CDR3 contains 14 residues. The sample also formed part of further work on T cells in Graves' hyperthyroidism and ophthalmopathy. That work contributes: A patient was excluded if there was uncontrolled infection, other autoimmune disease, pregnancy or lactation. A set of HTBI primers served as the primers for a first-round RT-PCR of the TCR CDR3.

This sample comprised peripheral blood mononuclear cells (PBMCs), obtained at new diagnosis, from a patient treated with antithyroid drugs. The chain uses TRBV18 and TRBJ2-3; TRBD1 aligns across 7 bases. The assigned J gene may be wrong: the sequence end matches TRBJ2-7 better. The sequence derives from a man aged 40-49 years with Graves disease. As DNA, the CDR3 is TGTGCCAGCTCGGCCGGGACAGCCTCCTACAAGCAGTACTTC. Its protein product is CASSAGTASYKQYF.